The 26 T cell receptor beta chains reported below all come from one sample, sequenced in a study of blood T cell repertoires in COVID-19. The protocol was immunoSEQ multiplex PCR, while the TCRdb copy is restricted to in-frame clones and leaves out a portion. Here the sample spans 450,000 to 500,000 clones, roughly nine tenths being singletons. The specimen sequenced was PBMCs or T cells enriched from blood (not recorded which). These receptors all come from an older woman who had recovered from COVID-19.

The chain has TRBV2 and TRBJ1-2; 9 positions match TRBD1. The germline V gene encodes CDR1 SNHLY and CDR2 FYNNEI. V shed 4 bases and J 4 bases; nucleotides not matched to a gene: 4. The CDR3 covers 14 residues. The CDR3 region has the DNA TGTGCCAGCAGTGGACAGGGGGTAGGCTATGGCTACACCTTC. Its translation is CASSGQGVGYGYTF.

This rearrangement joins TRBV10-2 to TRBJ1-3; D ambiguous. V shed 1 base and J shed 3 bases, with 7 bases lying between them. The CDR3 has 14 residues. CDR1 WSHSY and CDR2 SAAADI come from the germline V gene. The CDR3: CASSEYGFGNTIYF. In DNA, the CDR3 is TGCGCCAGCAGTGAGTACGGTTTTGGAAACACCATATATTTT.

The chain employs TRBV5-5 and TRBJ2-7; perhaps TRBD1 as D (6 bases). The germline gives CDR1 SGHKS, CDR2 YYEKEE (reference sequence). The CDR3 contains 13 residues. V shed 0 bases and J shed 4 bases, with 8 bases lying between them. The CDR3 DNA reads as TGTGCCAGCAGCTTGGGGACAGTATACGAGCAGTACTTC. Translated, it gives CASSLGTVYEQYF. Full variable domain (outside the CDR3, taken from reference TRBV5-5 and TRBJ2-7): DAGVTQSPTHLIKTRGQQVTLRCSPISGHKSVSWYQQVLGQGPQFIFQYYEKEERGRGNFPDRFSARQFPNYSSELNVNALLLGDSALYLCASSLGTVYEQYFGPGTRLTVT.

This clone was observed a few times. The chain combines TRBV18 with TRBJ2-2; tentative D call: TRBD1 (5 bases). This CDR3 is 13 amino acids long. Per germline, CDR1 KGHSH and CDR2 LQKENI. The V gene lost 4 bases and the J gene lost 6 bases, with 9 bases spanning the gap. The CDR3 DNA reads TGTGCCAGCTCACGCTTCAGGGCCGGGGAGCTGTTTTTT. This gives the protein CASSRFRAGELFF. Full variable domain (remainder filled in from reference TRBV18 and TRBJ2-2): NAGVMQNPRHLVRRRGQEARLRCSPMKGHSHVYWYRQLPEEGLKFMVYLQKENIIDESGMPKERFSAEFPKEGPSILRIQQVVRGDSAAYFCASSRFRAGELFFGEGSRLTVL.

The chain carries TRBV7-8 and TRBJ2-7; the match to TRBD1 covers 9 bases. V trimming: 5 bases; J trimming: 6 bases; junction bases outside the gene matches: 5. This CDR3 has 13 residues. From germline, CDR1 is SGHVS and CDR2 FQNEAQ. CDR3 loop: CASSLRQGVEQYV. The CDR3 nucleotides read TGTGCCAGCAGCCTAAGACAGGGGGTCGAGCAGTACGTC.

The J gene is TRBJ2-7, the V gene TRBV28; 7 nucleotides align to TRBD2. The CDR3 loop spans 13 amino acids. Germline loops: CDR1 MDHEN, CDR2 SYDVKM. V gave up 5 bases and J gave up 2 bases; unmatched junction bases: 3. The CDR3 sequence: CASSGRGPYEQYV. As DNA, the CDR3 is TGTGCCAGCAGTGGGAGGGGTCCCTACGAGCAGTACGTC.

The rearrangement uses TRBV6-5 and TRBJ1-1, with TRBD1 as a possible D gene (5 bases). Per the germline V gene, CDR1 is MNHEY and CDR2 is SVGAGI. The CDR3 loop spans 13 amino acids. This chain's CDR3 is CATRVGGNTEAFF. The CDR3 nucleotides read TGTGCTACTCGGGTGGGGGGGAACACTGAAGCTTTCTTT.

This clone was seen a few times. The chain couples TRBV2 to TRBJ1-1, with D perhaps matching TRBD1 (5 bases). Trimming shortened V by 8 bases and J by 4 bases, and 11 bases separated the two germline ends. The germline V gene encodes CDR1 SNHLY and CDR2 FYNNEI. The CDR3 sequence is 12 residues long. CDR3 in amino acids: CASLGRGTEAFF. The CDR3 bases are TGTGCCAGCCTCGGGAGGGGCACTGAAGCTTTCTTT.

This rearrangement joins TRBV5-4 to TRBJ1-2, with D unclear. Germline V gene sequence: CDR1 SGHNT, CDR2 YYREEE (reference sequence). This CDR3 contains 14 residues. Trimming took 0 bases from V and 0 from J, leaving 6 bases between them. CDR3 nucleotide sequence: TGTGCCAGCAGCTTGGGGTCAGCTAACTATGGCTACACCTTC. It encodes CASSLGSANYGYTF.

The chain couples TRBV4-1 to TRBJ2-7; D unclear. Germline lookup yields CDR1 MGHRA and CDR2 YSYEKL. Trimming removed 0 bases at V and 3 bases at J, with 12 bases between. CDR3 length equals 15 residues. The CDR3 region has the DNA TGCGCCAGCAGCCAAGATCTTGCCAGGCACTACGAGCAGTACTTC. Protein: CASSQDLARHYEQYF.

V is TRBV11-3 and J is TRBJ1-1; perhaps TRBD1 as D (6 bases). Trimming cost V 2 bases and J 8 bases, with 12 bases left between them. CDR1 and CDR2 (germline): SGHNT, YENEEA. This CDR3 comprises 13 residues. CDR3: CASSLSSDREAFF. The CDR3 coding sequence is TGTGCCAGCAGCTTATCATCTGACAGGGAAGCTTTCTTT.

V gene TRBV24-1 combines with J gene TRBJ2-2; unclear D gene. This CDR3 has 13 residues. V lost 5 bases to trimming and J lost 2 bases, with 5 bases between them. The germline gives CDR1 KGHDR, CDR2 SFDVKD. The CDR3 DNA follows: TGTGCCACCAGTGCATTTAACACCGGGGAGCTGTTTTTT. It encodes CATSAFNTGELFF.

This clone was detected once. CDR3 in DNA: TGTGCCAGCAGCCTGCAGGGACTTCCTTCCTACGAGCAGTACTTC. This translates into CASSLQGLPSYEQYF. The chain links TRBV14 to TRBJ2-7; D is perhaps TRBD2 (6 bases). The CDR3 consists of 15 residues. V shed 4 bases and J shed 1 base, with 14 bases lying between them. Germline V gene lookup returns CDR1 SGHDN and CDR2 FVKESK.

CDR3 sequence reads: CASSFSTGGETQYF. The CDR3, as DNA: TGTGCCAGCAGCTTCTCGACAGGGGGAGAGACCCAGTACTTC. The V call is TRBV11-2, the J call TRBJ2-5; TRBD1 matches 9 bases. V gave up 3 bases and J gave up 4 bases; unmatched junction bases: 3. Germline V gives CDR1 SGHAT, CDR2 FQNNGV. The CDR3 has 14 residues.

The J gene is TRBJ2-2, the V gene TRBV2; 8 bases are a match to TRBD1. Germline trimming cut 8 bases from V and 0 bases from J; bases unmatched to any gene: 11. The length of the CDR3 is 17 residues. From germline, CDR1 is SNHLY and CDR2 FYNNEI. The CDR3 protein is CASSRRQGTSNTGELFF. The CDR3 bases are TGTGCCAGCTCCAGACGACAGGGGACTTCGAACACCGGGGAGCTGTTTTTT.

This sequence joins TRBV5-1 and TRBJ1-6; possible D gene TRBD1, 5 bases. Trimming stripped 3 bases from V and 5 bases from J, with 15 bases between. Per the germline V gene, CDR1 is SGHRS and CDR2 is YFSETQ. The length of the CDR3 is 16 residues. This CDR3 is CASSWGEKDNNSPLHF. Here the CDR3 DNA reads TGCGCCAGCAGCTGGGGCGAGAAAGATAATAATTCACCCCTCCACTTT.

V gene TRBV10-1 combines with J gene TRBJ1-6; 7 nucleotides match TRBD1. This CDR3 comprises 15 residues. The ends lost 9 bases at V and 4 bases at J; junction bases unmatched: 9. From germline, CDR1 is WNHNN and CDR2 SYGVQD (reference sequence). The CDR3 spells CASSGTENYNSPLHF. The CDR3 coding sequence is TGCGCCAGTTCCGGGACAGAGAATTATAATTCACCCCTCCACTTT.

The rearrangement uses TRBV27 and TRBJ2-2; perhaps TRBD2 as D (6 bases). This CDR3 is built from 14 residues. The germline V gene encodes CDR1 MNHEY and CDR2 SMNVEV (reference sequence). With 4 bases removed from V and 6 bases from J, the gap between germline ends came to 12 bases. DNA for the CDR3: TGTGCCAGCAGTTCTGCGGGGTTCTCCGGGGAGCTGTTTTTT. It is translated as CASSSAGFSGELFF.

V is TRBV7-8 and J is TRBJ1-2, with TRBD1 identical over 8 bases. The CDR3 spans 14 residues. Germline trimming cut 2 bases from V and 4 bases from J; bases unmatched to any gene: 3. Germline assignment: CDR1 SGHVS and CDR2 FQNEAQ. CDR3: CASSLSQGAYGYTF. DNA for the CDR3: TGTGCCAGCAGCTTATCGCAGGGGGCCTATGGCTACACCTTC.

This clone was detected only a few times. The CDR3 DNA reads as TGTGCCAGCAGCCCCGGGCAGGGTGGTGGAAACACCATATATTTT. This translates into CASSPGQGGGNTIYF. The V gene is TRBV6-5, the J gene TRBJ1-3, with D perhaps TRBD1 (5 bases). Trimming removed 6 bases at V and 3 bases at J, with 15 bases between. The CDR3 extends over 15 amino acids. Germline-derived CDR1 and CDR2 are MNHEY and SVGAGI.

The genes are TRBV19 and TRBJ1-5; no definite D call. Germline values: CDR1 LNHDA, CDR2 SQIVND (reference sequence). This CDR3 has 14 residues. V lost 5 bases, J lost 2 bases, and 10 bases lay in between. The CDR3 region is CASSPQVGNQPQHF. The CDR3 DNA sequence: TGTGCCAGTAGTCCGCAGGTCGGCAATCAGCCCCAGCATTTT.

This chain connects TRBV4-1 to TRBJ2-7; 7 nucleotides match TRBD1. Germline V gene sequence: CDR1 MGHRA, CDR2 YSYEKL. The length of the CDR3 is 13 residues. The V gene end was trimmed by 4 bases and the J gene end by 1 base; junction bases not matched to a gene: 1. The CDR3 sequence: CASSPTGSYEQYV. The DNA of the CDR3 is TGCGCCAGCAGCCCGACAGGGTCCTACGAGCAGTACGTC.

CDR3 in DNA: TGTGCCACCAGTGAGCCGGGACAGGGGAACGAGCAGTACTTC. Its translation: CATSEPGQGNEQYF. The chain employs TRBV24-1 and TRBJ2-7; 10 bases line up with TRBD1. CDR1 and CDR2 (germline): KGHDR, SFDVKD. Trimming removed 4 bases from V and 5 bases from J; junction bases left unmatched: 4. The CDR3 is made up of 14 amino acids.

This sequence joins TRBV2 and TRBJ1-1; TRBD1 might be the D (6 bases). The CDR3 sequence is 13 residues long. V lost 10 bases and J 0 bases, leaving 12 bases between the germline ends. The V gene's germline CDR1 is SNHLY and CDR2 FYNNEI. CDR3 sequence reads: CAIGQLMNTEAFF. Written as DNA, the CDR3 is TGTGCCATCGGACAGCTAATGAACACTGAAGCTTTCTTT.

The chain carries TRBV6-5 and TRBJ2-2; TRBD1 matches at 9 bases. The CDR3 extends over 15 amino acids. With 6 bases clipped from V and 5 bases from J, the junction kept 7 bases outside the gene matches. Germline CDR1 MNHEY, CDR2 SVGAGI. Here the CDR3 reads CASRLQGAGTGELFF. The CDR3, as DNA: TGTGCCAGCAGGCTACAGGGGGCGGGGACCGGGGAGCTGTTTTTT.

The V call is TRBV6-1, the J call TRBJ1-2; tentatively, D is TRBD1 (6 bases). Per the germline V gene, CDR1 is MNHNS and CDR2 is SASEGT. CDR3 length equals 13 residues. Trimming shortened V by 2 bases and J by 4 bases, and 8 bases separated the two germline ends. Here the CDR3 DNA reads TGTGCCAGCAGTGAACAGGGGACCTATGGCTACACCTTC. The encoded protein is CASSEQGTYGYTF.